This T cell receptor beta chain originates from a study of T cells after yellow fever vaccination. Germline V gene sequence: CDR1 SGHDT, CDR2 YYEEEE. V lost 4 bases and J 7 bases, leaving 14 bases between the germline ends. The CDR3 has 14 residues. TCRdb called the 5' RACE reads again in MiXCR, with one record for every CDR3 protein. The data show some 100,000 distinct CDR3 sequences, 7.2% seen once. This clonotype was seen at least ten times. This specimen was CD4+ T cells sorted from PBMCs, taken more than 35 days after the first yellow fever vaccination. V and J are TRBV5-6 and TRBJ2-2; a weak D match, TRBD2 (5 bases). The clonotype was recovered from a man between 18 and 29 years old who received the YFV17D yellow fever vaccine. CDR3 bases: TGTGCCAGCAGCGGGGAGACCCGGGGCGGGGAGCTGTTTTTT. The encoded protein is CASSGETRGGELFF.